These 11 T cell receptor beta chains came from one sample sequenced in a study of T cell responses to AZD1222 COVID-19 vaccine. This table comes from immunoSEQ multiplex PCR, and its TCRdb copy is limited to in-frame clones, with some not included. The table shows under 130,000 clones, with about 85% occurring only once. Sequenced here: peripheral blood, sampled 28 days after the second AZD1222 dose. Source of these receptors: an adult who received the AZD1222 COVID-19 vaccine.

The chain links TRBV4-1 to TRBJ1-3; the D gene is possibly TRBD1 (5 bases). The CDR3 extends over 16 amino acids. The germline gives CDR1 MGHRA, CDR2 YSYEKL. V was trimmed by 0 bases and J by 2 bases, leaving 11 bases between them. The CDR3 region has the DNA TGCGCCAGCAGCCAAGAACAAGGGGAGGCTGGAAACACCATATATTTT. It encodes CASSQEQGEAGNTIYF.

The chain uses TRBV9 and TRBJ1-3, with unresolved D. This CDR3 is built from 14 residues. Germline V gives CDR1 SGDLS, CDR2 YYNGEE. V was shortened by 4 bases and J by 2 bases, with 10 bases between the two germline ends. The CDR3 sequence: CASSPGSPGNTIYF. The CDR3 DNA follows: TGTGCCAGCAGCCCCGGATCGCCTGGAAACACCATATATTTT. Together with reference TRBV9 and TRBJ1-3, the CDR3 gives the full variable domain: DSGVTQTPKHLITATGQRVTLRCSPRSGDLSVYWYQQSLDQGLQFLIQYYNGEERAKGNILERFSAQQFPDLHSELNLSSLELGDSALYFCASSPGSPGNTIYFGEGSWLTVV.

The chain employs TRBV3-1 (or the pseudogene TRBV3-2) and TRBJ1-2; tentatively, D is TRBD1 (6 bases). The ends were cut back, 1 base at V and 8 bases at J, with 20 bases in the middle. The CDR3 consists of 16 residues. Per germline, CDR1 LGHDT and CDR2 YNNKEL (reference sequence). In nucleotides, the CDR3 is TGTGCCAGCAGCCAAGTCCGCCCAGGGGTCGGTGGGGGCTACACCTTC. Encoded protein: CASSQVRPGVGGGYTF.

The rearrangement uses TRBV5-6 and TRBJ2-7, with a possible D match to TRBD2 (6 bases). CDR3 length: 14 amino acids. Looked up from germline, CDR1 is SGHDT and CDR2 is YYEEEE. Between the trimmed V and J ends, which lost 4 bases and 2 bases, there was a span of 13 bases. This CDR3 reads CASSGGTYTYEQYF. The DNA of the CDR3 is TGTGCCAGCAGCGGCGGGACCTATACCTACGAGCAGTACTTC.

The chain links TRBV24-1 to TRBJ1-2; D perhaps matches TRBD1 (6 bases). Germline CDR1 reads KGHDR; CDR2 reads SFDVKD. The CDR3 is 18 amino acids. The ends were cut back, 2 bases at V and 3 bases at J, with 21 bases in the middle. In nucleotides, the CDR3 is TGTGCCACCAGTGATTCCCACACATCCAGACAGGCTGACTATGGCTACACCTTC. Translating gives CATSDSHTSRQADYGYTF.

The chain has TRBV12-3 or TRBV12-4 and TRBJ2-3, with D unclear. The CDR3 totals 11 residues. V was clipped by 3 bases and J by 7 bases, with 5 bases between them. The CDR3 spells CASSLSYTQYF. The DNA for the CDR3 is TGTGCCAGCAGTTTGTCTTATACGCAGTATTTT.

This chain links TRBV10-3 with TRBJ1-1; unclear D gene. The germline gives CDR1 ENHRY, CDR2 SYGVKD. The CDR3 contains 13 residues. V lost 10 bases to trimming and J lost 0 bases, with 12 bases between them. This chain's CDR3 is CATSVKMNTEAFF. The CDR3 region has the DNA TGTGCCACCTCCGTTAAGATGAACACTGAAGCTTTCTTT.

The CDR3 protein is CASSLGKMTGNNSPLHF. CDR3 DNA sequence: TGTGCCAGCAGCTTAGGAAAGATGACAGGGAATAATTCACCCCTCCACTTT. The chain couples TRBV7-8 to TRBJ1-6; 7 nucleotides align to TRBD1. The V and J ends lost 1 base and 5 bases, in that order; junction bases with no gene match: 8. Germline V gene data show CDR1 as SGHVS and CDR2 as FQNEAQ. The CDR3 spans 17 residues. The variable domain in full, completed from reference TRBV7-8 and TRBJ1-6, reads GAGVSQSPRYKVAKRGQDVALRCDPISGHVSLFWYQQALGQGPEFLTYFQNEAQLDKSGLPSDRFFAERPEGSVSTLKIQRTQQEDSAVYLCASSLGKMTGNNSPLHFGNGTRLTVT.

This clone showed up just a few times. The chain combines TRBV6-5 with TRBJ2-3; 14 nucleotides align to TRBD2. Germline V gene data show CDR1 as MNHEY and CDR2 as SVGAGI. The CDR3 loop spans 15 amino acids. Trimming took 6 bases from V and 6 from J; bases not matched to a gene: 5. CDR3 nucleotides: TGTGCCAGCAGAACGGGACTAGCGGGAGCGGATACGCAGTATTTT. As protein: CASRTGLAGADTQYF.

This sequence joins TRBV11-2 and TRBJ1-6; D is perhaps TRBD1 (6 bases). Germline CDR1 and CDR2: SGHAT and FQNNGV. The CDR3 spans 19 residues. The germline V and J ends were trimmed by 2 bases and 6 bases, with 23 bases remaining between them. CDR3 sequence (DNA): TGTGCCAGCAGCTTATCCGCCTCCCAGGGGACGGGGAGTAATTCACCCCTCCACTTT. Amino acids: CASSLSASQGTGSNSPLHF.

This CDR3 is CAISQQGGVEKLFF. The CDR3 DNA sequence: TGTGCCATCAGCCAACAGGGTGGGGTTGAAAAACTGTTTTTT. The chain carries TRBV10-3 and TRBJ1-4, with D possibly being TRBD1 (6 bases). Trimming removed 6 bases from V and 7 bases from J, with 15 bases in between. The CDR3 sequence is 14 residues long. The V gene's germline CDR1 is ENHRY and CDR2 SYGVKD.